This record covers a single T cell receptor beta chain. Because the CDR3's place on the DNA is in doubt, the DNA is left out and the CDR3 is given as listed by TCRdb. From the cysteine up to the phenylalanine, the CDR3 has a length of 18 residues. The germline V gene (reference sequence) specifies PRHDT as CDR1 and FYEKMQ as CDR2. This sample's time point label indicates: acute infectious mononucleosis, at clinical presentation within 2 weeks of symptom onset (visit 1). Over the course of primary infection, this study followed CD8 T cell responses against two immunodominant EBV epitopes, BRLF1 109 (YVL-BR) and BMLF1 280 (GLC-BM). A positive serum heterophile antibody test and EBV viral capsid antigen-specific IgM indicated primary EBV infection. As a first step, magnetic positive selection (MACS) was used to enrich total CD8 T cells from the PBMCs. A FACSAria III was used to sort live CD3+ CD8+ tetramer+ cells to a purity above 85%. Cells were sorted with a PE-conjugated tetramer loaded with the BRLF1 109-117 peptide. At both acute infection and convalescence, EBV epitope-specific CD8 T cells were tetramer-sorted, and the TCR repertoires of those cells were deep-sequenced directly ex vivo. Donors were three people aged roughly 18 to 30 with clinical acute infectious mononucleosis and laboratory evidence of primary EBV infection. Heparinized peripheral blood was collected when donors presented clinically with mononucleosis symptoms and again about 6 months afterward. PBMCs were isolated by Ficoll-Paque density gradient centrifugation.

This specimen belongs to a study of blood T cell repertoires in acute mononucleosis (dated by TCRdb to the early 2020s). Background on the whole study: Acute-phase samples, which represented the primary response, were collected within 2 weeks of symptom onset. In the acute phase, YVL-BR-specific cells accounted for a mean of approximately 2% of blood CD8 T cells, and GLC-BM-specific cells for a mean of about 1%. The mean blood EBV load was around 4 log10 genome copies per million B cells in acute infection and around 2.7 at convalescence.

Total RNA from at least 8,000 sorted tetramer+ CD8 T cells was reverse transcribed into cDNA for TCR profiling. CDR3 regions were PCR-amplified with primers annealing to V and J regions, and unique molecular identifiers were added to track templates. TCRalpha and TCRbeta chains were profiled using the immunoSEQ platform, including its sequencing and error-correction standards. In the paper's pipeline: Clonal copy numbers were corrected for sequencing and PCR errors, and CDR3s were defined per IMGT conventions. Analysis was restricted to productive rearrangements and performed with immunoSEQ Analyzer versions 2.0 and 3.0, while gene-pairing frequencies underwent further processing in Microsoft Excel. Circos plots were used to display V-J pairings, and MEME together with a custom motifSearch program was used to find CDR3 motifs. The probability of generation of TCR sequences was calculated using the OLGA algorithm. Clonotypes found at both visits were termed persistent, clonotypes found only in the acute phase were termed nonpersistent, and clonotypes found only at convalescence were termed de novo. An amino acid clonotype used by more than one donor was defined as a public TCR. TCRdb took this table from immuneACCESS and kept in-frame rearrangements with V and J called. Such tables lack part of the clones; where checked against another copy, unresolved V genes explain under half of the gap, and the rest is unexplained. Clone size and the V and J calls come from that table; the DNA yielded D and trimming. The sample table shows about 2,000 clones, and less than 30% are seen once. The ten largest clonotypes hold roughly 65% of the sample.

General findings and caveats noted by the study authors: The low acute-to-convalescent clonotype overlap might be partly explained by sampling error, because only a fraction of each donor's blood was analyzed. With just a few donors in the cohort, the group averages were based on very few individuals. In TCR repertoire selection for BRLF1 (YVL-BR), TCRalpha CDR3 motifs took on a dominant role, whereas TCRbeta played only a minimal one. Just around 8.3% of the unique acute clonotypes remained in convalescence, but these persisting clonotypes accounted for most of the response, and new, diverse de novo clonotypes seemingly replaced the other acute clonotypes.

This TCR came from a man in his late teens or twenties with infectious mononucleosis caused by EBV. The starting material was EBV YVL epitope tetramer+ CD8+ T cells sorted from PBMCs, obtained during acute infectious mononucleosis. This specimen's cell subset or site label, interpreted: CD8 T cells binding a tetramer with EBV BRLF1 109-117 peptide (YVL-BR). This chain joins TRBV13 to TRBJ2-2; the listed D gene, TRBD2, was not tested against the DNA. The CDR3 protein: CASSSILALTGTGELFFF.